A single sample is the source of the 21 T cell receptor beta chains below, sequenced in a study of T cell responses to AZD1222 COVID-19 vaccine. Clones were read by immunoSEQ multiplex PCR, and TCRdb kept only the in-frame ones, dropping some. The table has roughly 50,000 clones, approximately 80% seen once. The source was peripheral blood, collected on day 0 of AZD1222 vaccination. The receptors stem from an adult in good health.

V is TRBV28 and J is TRBJ2-7; D call uncertain. With 5 bases removed from V and 0 bases from J, the gap between germline ends came to 11 bases. Germline lookup yields CDR1 MDHEN and CDR2 SYDVKM. CDR3 length: 14 amino acids. CDR3 sequence (DNA): TGTGCCAGCAGTATAGCCGTTAGCTCCTACGAGCAGTACTTC. Amino acids: CASSIAVSSYEQYF.

The V call is TRBV21-1, the J call TRBJ1-3; no check of the table's D call, TRBD1, against the DNA was made. TRBV21-1 is marked as a pseudogene. This CDR3 region has 16 residues. Here the CDR3 reads CASSKERTGDGNTIYF. CDR3 DNA sequence: TGTGCCAGCAGCAAAGAGCGGACAGGAGATGGAAACACCATATATTTT.

V gene TRBV7-9 combines with J gene TRBJ1-1; the match to TRBD1 covers 7 bases. V lost 2 bases to trimming and J lost 4 bases; unmatched junction nucleotides: 4. The CDR3 contains 14 residues. Germline lookup yields CDR1 SEHNR and CDR2 FQNEAQ (reference sequence). CDR3 amino acids: CASSLQGGTTEAFF. DNA of the CDR3: TGTGCCAGCAGCTTACAGGGGGGGACCACTGAAGCTTTCTTT.

The rearrangement joins TRBV24-1 to TRBJ2-5; 9 nucleotides agree with TRBD2. CDR3 length: 15 residues. Per germline, CDR1 KGHDR and CDR2 SFDVKD. V shed 4 bases and J 1 base; nucleotides not matched to a gene: 3. CDR3 protein: CATSEPTSGQETQYF. The CDR3 nucleotides read TGTGCCACCAGTGAACCGACTAGCGGCCAAGAGACCCAGTACTTC.

The chain recombines TRBV7-2 with TRBJ2-5; D might be TRBD2 (6 bases). Trimming left V 4 bases short and J 5 bases short, with 11 bases between. From germline, CDR1 is SGHTA and CDR2 FQGNSA. The CDR3 extends over 13 amino acids. CDR3 residues: CASSSSAGETQYF. As DNA, the CDR3 is TGTGCCAGCAGCTCCAGCGCGGGGGAGACCCAGTACTTC.

This chain connects TRBV7-9 to TRBJ1-6; D remains ambiguous. The germline CDR1 and CDR2 sequences are SEHNR and FQNEAQ (reference sequence). The CDR3 runs to 13 residues. Trimming left V 1 base short and J 8 bases short, with 6 bases between. CDR3 sequence: CASSLEGDSPLHF. The CDR3 nucleotides are TGTGCCAGCAGCTTAGAAGGAGATTCACCCCTCCACTTT.

Relative to its sample, this clone is medium-sized (0.01 to 0.1%). The rearrangement links TRBV7-9 to TRBJ1-2; tentatively, D is TRBD1 (6 bases). Germline V CDR1 and CDR2: SEHNR, FQNEAQ (reference sequence). There are 14 residues in the CDR3. Trimming cost V 5 bases and J 4 bases, with 14 bases left between them. Here the CDR3 reads CASSPRSDSYGYTF. The CDR3 region has the DNA TGTGCCAGCAGCCCCCGATCGGACAGCTATGGCTACACCTTC.

V is TRBV28 and J is TRBJ2-3, with 11 bases identical to TRBD2. Germline-derived CDR1 and CDR2 are MDHEN and SYDVKM. The CDR3 covers 12 residues. CDR3: CATTSGVDTQYF. Here the CDR3 DNA reads TGTGCGACGACTAGCGGGGTAGATACGCAGTATTTT.

V gene TRBV27 combines with J gene TRBJ2-4; D is perhaps TRBD2 (6 bases). V lost 4 bases to trimming and J lost 6 bases, with 16 bases between them. The CDR3 runs to 15 residues. The germline CDR1 and CDR2 sequences are MNHEY and SMNVEV (reference sequence). The CDR3 DNA reads as TGTGCCAGCAGTTACGATTGGAGGGCCGGAAACATTCAGTACTTC. It codes for CASSYDWRAGNIQYF.

This rearrangement joins TRBV6-6 to TRBJ1-1; no definite D call. This CDR3 has 14 residues. CDR1 and CDR2 from the germline V gene are MNHNY and SVGAGI (reference sequence). Trimming took 0 bases from V and 1 from J, leaving 6 bases between them. The CDR3 nucleotides are TGTGCCAGCAGTTACTCGGGGAAGAACACTGAAGCTTTCTTT. This codes for CASSYSGKNTEAFF.

This clone has a handful of counts. This chain links TRBV28 with TRBJ1-2; TRBD1 might be the D (6 bases). Per germline, CDR1 MDHEN and CDR2 SYDVKM. V was shortened by 4 bases and J by 7 bases, with 13 bases between the two germline ends. The CDR3 has 13 residues. The CDR3 bases are TGTGCCAGCAGTTCCGGACAGAGGGCTGGCTACACCTTC. Protein sequence: CASSSGQRAGYTF.

The chain uses TRBV7-9 and TRBJ1-1; no clear D gene. Trimming pared 5 bases from V and 3 bases from J, leaving 7 bases between. Germline CDR1 reads SEHNR; CDR2 reads FQNEAQ (reference sequence). The CDR3 is made up of 12 amino acids. CDR3 sequence (DNA): TGTGCCAGCAGCATACGGGACACTGAAGCTTTCTTT. Protein: CASSIRDTEAFF.

The chain has TRBV5-1 and TRBJ1-1; D not certain. V was trimmed by 0 bases and J by 4 bases, leaving 10 bases between them. The CDR3 runs to 14 residues. The germline CDR1 and CDR2 sequences are SGHRS and YFSETQ. CDR3 protein: CASSLALGITEAFF. The CDR3 region has the DNA TGCGCCAGCAGCTTGGCCCTGGGGATCACTGAAGCTTTCTTT.

The gene calls are TRBV5-1 and TRBJ1-2; D gene unclear. V was pared by 2 bases and J by 4 bases, with 9 bases between. This CDR3 is 13 amino acids long. In germline, CDR1 is SGHRS, CDR2 YFSETQ. CDR3 DNA sequence: TGCGCCAGCAGCTTACCGGGCTCCTATGGCTACACCTTC. This gives the protein CASSLPGSYGYTF.

This clone was picked up a small number of times. The gene calls are TRBV12-3 or TRBV12-4 and TRBJ2-7; D is undetermined. This CDR3 is built from 13 residues. Trimming left V 3 bases short and J 3 bases short, with 9 bases between. CDR3 residues: CASSLAIDYEQYF. The DNA of the CDR3 is TGTGCCAGCAGTTTGGCTATCGACTACGAGCAGTACTTC.

This rearrangement joins TRBV5-6 to TRBJ1-4, with TRBD1 identical over 7 bases. Looked up from germline, CDR1 is SGHDT and CDR2 is YYEEEE. The CDR3 consists of 13 residues. V lost 1 base and J lost 8; bases outside the gene matches: 2. CDR3 coding DNA: TGTGCCAGCAGCTTGCCAGGGGGGGAAAAACTGTTTTTT. Translating it yields CASSLPGGEKLFF.

The genes are TRBV6-6 and TRBJ1-2, with D possibly matching TRBD1 (5 bases). There are 19 residues in the CDR3. Deletions cut 6 bases from V and 7 bases from J, with 33 bases between. The germline gives CDR1 MNHNY, CDR2 SVGAGI (reference sequence). Written as DNA, the CDR3 is TGTGCCAGCAGCTCCTCCTGGGACCTACAAATCCGGGCCTTGGGTGGCTACACCTTC. This sequence encodes CASSSSWDLQIRALGGYTF.

This clone was seen only a few times. The chain employs TRBV30 and TRBJ2-7, with 10 bases matching TRBD2. Germline assignment: CDR1 GTSNPN and CDR2 SVGIG (reference sequence). This CDR3 has 15 residues. With 3 bases clipped from V and 3 bases from J, the junction kept 8 bases outside the gene matches. The CDR3 bases are TGTGCCTGGAGAACCGTGACTAGCGGGTTCTACGAGCAGTACTTC. It yields the protein CAWRTVTSGFYEQYF.

This sequence joins TRBV4-2 and TRBJ2-5, with D possibly being TRBD1 or TRBD2 (5 bases each). Germline V gene data show CDR1 as LGHNA and CDR2 as YNFKEQ. V was clipped by 1 base and J by 2 bases, with 11 bases between them. The CDR3 spans 15 residues. CDR3 DNA: TGTGCCAGCAGCCAAGCAGGGACCCATCAAGAGACCCAGTACTTC. Its protein is CASSQAGTHQETQYF.

The CDR3 nucleotides are TGTGCCAGCAGCCCCCTACAGGGTAACTATGGCTACACCTTC. Translated, it gives CASSPLQGNYGYTF. The J gene is TRBJ1-2, the V gene TRBV6-5; D is possibly TRBD1 (6 bases). The CDR3 extends over 14 amino acids. Germline CDR1 is MNHEY and CDR2 is SVGAGI. Trimming removed 6 bases at V and 1 base at J, with 12 bases between.

The chain is built from TRBV29-1 and TRBJ2-3; D remains unclear. V lost 7 bases to trimming and J lost 1 base, with 9 bases between them. CDR3 size: 12 residues. Per germline, CDR1 SQVTM and CDR2 ANQGSEA. CDR3 coding DNA: TGCAGCGGAAGCCTGGGCACAGATACGCAGTATTTT. This codes for CSGSLGTDTQYF.